The rows below give T cell receptor beta chains drawn from one sample of a study of esophageal squamous cell carcinoma under preoperative chemotherapy. Using its own MiXCR run on the PCR reads, TCRdb lists one record per CDR3 protein. This table has around 14,000 distinct CDR3 sequences, roughly 66% appearing once. Specimen collection occurred from a patient given preoperative chemotherapy. These receptors all come from a human donor with esophageal squamous cell carcinoma. The donor label of this sample is uncertain. CDR3s include the opening cysteine and the closing phenylalanine or tryptophan. The D gene is left open where the match is weak. Expanded clones are given a class, and other clones once, few, many or no size at all.

v_call	d_call	j_call	clone_size	cdr3_aa	cdr3_nt
TRBV6-1	TRBD1	TRBJ2-7	.	CASSELTGGSYEQYF	TGTGCCAGCAGTGAATTGACAGGGGGCTCCTACGAGCAGTACTTC
TRBV7-2	.	TRBJ2-2	many	CASSLASTNTGELFF	TGTGCCAGCAGCTTAGCTAGCACGAACACCGGGGAGCTGTTTTTT
TRBV6-1	.	TRBJ2-3	.	CARGEQGVTTDTQYF	TGTGCCAGGGGTGAGCAGGGTGTGACCACCGATACGCAGTATTTT
TRBV6-1	TRBD2	TRBJ2-1	.	CASSLVGSGRGNEQFF	TGTGCCAGCAGCCTGGTTGGTAGCGGGAGGGGGAATGAGCAGTTCTTC
TRBV6-1	.	TRBJ2-5	.	CASSAGDPYF	TGTGCCAGCAGTGCCGGAGACCCATACTTC
TRBV6-5	.	TRBJ2-6	few	CASSYFSGANVLTF	TGTGCCAGCAGTTACTTCTCCGGGGCCAACGTCCTGACTTTC
TRBV10-1	.	TRBJ2-4	.	CASSESRVSGLSAKDIQYF	TGTGCCAGCAGTGAGTCGCGGGTCTCGGGGCTGAGCGCCAAAGATATTCAGTACTTT
TRBV10-1	TRBD2	TRBJ2-2	.	CASSLAGVTGELFF	TGCGCCAGCTCCCTAGCGGGAGTCACCGGGGAGCTGTTTTTT
TRBV6-1	TRBD2	TRBJ2-4	.	CAGSGEMGGETQYF	TGTGCGGGCAGCGGGGAGATGGGGGGAGAGACGCAGTACTTC
TRBV11-2	TRBD2	TRBJ2-1	.	CASSSQRLAVYNEQFF	TGTGCCAGCAGCTCCCAGAGACTAGCGGTCTACAATGAGCAGTTCTTC
TRBV7-6	.	TRBJ2-5	.	CASSLAPGVAQETQYF	TGTGCCAGCAGCTTAGCACCAGGAGTGGCTCAAGAGACCCAGTACTTC
TRBV4-2	TRBD1	TRBJ2-5	.	CARGQGGRGPDTQYF	TGTGCCAGGGGCCAAGGGGGCCGGGGCCCAGATACCCAGTATTTC
TRBV11-1	.	TRBJ2-5	few	CASSLMLAGQETQYF	TGTGCCAGCAGCTTAATGTTGGCCGGGCAAGAGACCCAGTACTTC
TRBV7-6	TRBD2	TRBJ2-5	.	CASSLRLAGNQETQYF	TGTGCCAGCAGCCTCCGACTAGCGGGAAACCAAGAGACCCAGTACTTC
TRBV4-1	TRBD1	TRBJ1-4	.	CASSLGRGRNEKLFF	TGCGCCAGCAGCCTCGGCAGGGGGCGAAATGAAAAACTGTTTTTT
TRBV30	TRBD2	TRBJ2-5	.	CAWSGAGEETQYF	TGTGCCTGGAGTGGAGCGGGGGAGGAGACCCAGTACTTC
TRBV11-3	.	TRBJ2-1	.	CASSLGQVSYEQFF	TGTGCCAGCAGCTTAGGTCAGGTGAGCTACGAGCAGTTCTTC
TRBV6-1	.	TRBJ2-5	.	CASRGNRGGDAETQYF	TGTGCCAGCAGGGGCAACCGGGGCGGTGACGCAGAGACGCAGTACTTT
TRBV7-7	.	TRBJ2-4	.	CGSRGSSGTDIQYF	TGTGGCAGCAGGGGATCGTCAGGCACAGATATTCAGTACTTC
TRBV6-1	.	TRBJ2-6	.	CASSGLGSGASILTF	TGTGCCAGCAGTGGGTTGGGCTCTGGGGCCAGCATTCTGACTTTC
TRBV7-2	TRBD2	TRBJ2-1	many	CASSSRGVYNEQFF	TGTGCCAGCAGCTCGCGGGGGGTCTACAATGAGCAGTTCTTC
TRBV6-1	TRBD1	TRBJ2-5	few	CASRRTGIVETQYF	TGTGCCAGCAGAAGGACAGGGATTGTGGAGACCCAGTACTTC
TRBV6-1	TRBD2	TRBJ2-7	.	CASSDRGSYEQYF	TGTGCCAGCAGTGACCGCGGGAGCTACGAGCAGTACTTC
TRBV7-2	.	TRBJ2-3	.	CAGSVGPNLETQYF	TGTGCCGGCAGCGTGGGCCCTAACCTAGAGACCCAGTATTTC
TRBV6-1	.	TRBJ2-3	.	CAGSGGMDPDTQYF	TGTGCGGGCAGTGGGGGGATGGACCCAGATACCCAGTATTTC
TRBV5-1	TRBD2	TRBJ2-1	once	CASGTSSLNEQFF	TGCGCCAGCGGGACTAGCTCACTCAATGAGCAGTTCTTC
TRBV10-2	.	TRBJ2-1	once	CAGLGGREEDTQFF	TGTGCGGGGCTAGGGGGACGTGAAGAAGACACCCAGTTCTTC
TRBV7-8	TRBD2	TRBJ2-7	few	CASSSPTGLAGGPSSYEQYF	TGTGCCAGCAGCTCGCCGACGGGACTAGCGGGAGGGCCGAGCTCCTACGAGCAGTACTTC
TRBV7-8	TRBD2	TRBJ2-1	few	CASSLALRGGNNEQFF	TGTGCCAGCAGCTTAGCGTTGCGCGGGGGGAACAATGAGCAGTTCTTC
TRBV3-1	.	TRBJ2-4	.	CASRGRGAKNTQYF	TGTGCCAGCAGGGGGCGGGGCGCCAAAAATACGCAGTACTTC
TRBV6-4	.	TRBJ2-5	.	CVRGDGGGDQETQYF	TGTGTCAGGGGGGACGGGGGCGGGGACCAAGAGACCCAGTACTTC
TRBV10-2	TRBD2	TRBJ2-1	.	CASNPSFRASGYNEQFF	TGCGCCAGCAATCCCTCCTTTCGGGCTAGCGGATACAATGAGCAGTTCTTC
TRBV4-1	.	TRBJ2-2	few	CASSQEGTRSGGELFF	TGCGCCAGCAGCCAAGAAGGGACCCGAAGCGGCGGGGAGCTGTTTTTT
TRBV6-1	.	TRBJ2-4	.	CASSEGGLGPKNMQYF	TGTGCCAGCAGTGAAGGGGGGCTGGGACCCAAAAATATGCAGTACTTC
TRBV6-5	TRBD2	TRBJ2-1	.	CASGSGAGGQNIQYF	TGTGCCAGCGGTTCGGGGGCGGGGGGCCAAAACATTCAGTATTTC
TRBV19	TRBD2	TRBJ2-1	.	CASSKRLAGGLNEQFF	TGTGCCAGTAGTAAAAGACTAGCGGGGGGGCTGAATGAGCAGTTCTTC
TRBV6-1	.	TRBJ2-3	.	CASRTGEVGTGAQYF	TGTGCCAGCAGAACCGGGGAGGTGGGCACCGGTGCGCAGTATTTT
TRBV6-1	.	TRBJ2-3	many	CASSEATARDTQYF	TGTGCCAGCAGTGAAGCGACAGCAAGAGATACGCAGTATTTT
TRBV12-3/TRBV12-4	.	TRBJ2-3	.	CASRITGVSTEAQYF	TGTGCCAGCAGGATCACGGGTGTGAGCACCGAGGCGCAGTATTTT
TRBV6-1	.	TRBJ2-1	.	CASSDGPPGLYEQFF	TGTGCCAGCAGTGACGGACCGCCTGGCCTCTACGAGCAGTTCTTC
TRBV6-5	.	TRBJ2-5	.	CASSYPPKSGAPETQYF	TGTGCCAGCAGTTACCCACCAAAGAGTGGGGCGCCAGAGACCCAGTACTTC
TRBV6-1	.	TRBJ2-3	.	CARSRGAGDTETQYF	TGTGCCAGGAGCAGAGGGGCGGGCGACACAGAGACGCAGTATTTT
TRBV7-8	.	TRBJ2-3	few	CASSQRGRAQIRSIF	.
TRBV7-2	.	TRBJ2-5	.	CASSLAGVQETQYF	TGTGCCAGCAGCTTAGCGGGGGTACAAGAGACCCAGTACTTC
TRBV7-2	TRBD2	TRBJ2-7	.	CVSRGASGAYEQYF	TGTGTCAGCAGAGGGGCTAGCGGAGCCTACGAGCAGTACTTC
TRBV27	.	TRBJ2-3	once	CASGPYGTDTQYF	TGTGCCAGCGGTCCGTATGGCACAGATACGCAGTACTTT
TRBV7-2	.	TRBJ1-2	.	CASRGGSGFYGYTF	TGTGCCAGCAGGGGAGGCTCAGGTTTCTATGGCTACACCTTC
TRBV11-3	TRBD1	TRBJ2-1	.	CASSPPGQGADEQFF	TGTGCCAGCAGCCCTCCGGGACAGGGGGCCGATGAGCAGTTCTTC
TRBV12-3/TRBV12-4	TRBD2	TRBJ2-5	many	CASSPGRGAQETQYF	TGTGCCAGCAGCCCCGGGCGGGGGGCGCAAGAGACCCAGTACTTC
TRBV6-1	.	TRBJ2-4	.	CARSELGRGDGIQYF	TGTGCCAGGAGTGAATTGGGCCGGGGCGACGGGATTCAGTACTTC
TRBV4-2	TRBD1	TRBJ1-4	few	CASSLSGTGNEKLFF	TGTGCCAGCAGCCTATCCGGGACAGGGAACGAAAAACTGTTTTTT
TRBV6-1	TRBD2	TRBJ2-4	.	CASRALGGSSKDTQYF	TGTGCCAGCAGAGCCCTGGGGGGGAGTAGCAAAGATACGCAGTACTTC
TRBV7-2	TRBD1	TRBJ2-3	.	CASRGRGGRAEDTQYF	TGTGCCAGCAGGGGCCGAGGGGGCCGTGCTGAAGATACGCAGTACTTT
TRBV5-4	.	TRBJ2-2	.	CASSRLGESNTGELFF	TGTGCCAGCAGCCGCTTAGGAGAAAGCAACACCGGGGAGCTGTTTTTT
TRBV6-5	.	TRBJ2-1	.	CASSYKDQGYNEQFF	TGTGCCAGCAGTTACAAAGATCAGGGATACAATGAGCAGTTCTTC
TRBV6-4	.	TRBJ2-7	once	CGRGDWGGGTDTQYF	TGTGGCAGGGGTGACTGGGGCGGGGGCACAGATACGCAGTACTTC
TRBV9	.	TRBJ2-5	few	CASSVGAVGETQYF	TGTGCCAGCAGCGTGGGGGCCGTAGGAGAGACCCAGTACTTC
TRBV6-1	TRBD2	TRBJ2-1	once	CASRGLAGELNEQFF	TGTGCCAGCAGGGGACTAGCGGGAGAATTGAATGAGCAGTTCTTC
TRBV28	.	TRBJ2-5	.	CASSSTGIQETQYF	TGTGCCAGCAGTTCAACAGGGATCCAAGAGACCCAGTACTTC
TRBV6-1	.	TRBJ2-7	.	CASIPGQPLREQYF	TGTGCCAGCATTCCGGGACAACCCCTTCGGGAGCAGTACTTC